This T cell receptor beta chain was profiled in a study of blood T cell repertoires in COVID-19 (dated by TCRdb to 2018 to 2021). Context from the whole study: Samples covering the acute and convalescent phases of COVID-19 were provided by collaborators in the United States, Italy and Spain. HLA class I and class II types, where available, came from metadata supplied by the sample provider rather than from assay-based typing. The repertoires were released in a freely available public database meant as a resource for research on the immune response to SARS-CoV-2. Samples were obtained from the ongoing ImmuneRACE study (first 160 participants) and from 1,254 subjects provided by 6 global collaborators. Nearly every sample came with metadata listing a de-identified subject ID, COVID-19 status, age in years and sex. Subjects who had been exposed to COVID-19, were actively infected with it, or had recovered from it provided the deeply sampled blood TCRbeta repertoires that made up the dataset. The prospective study material was composed of cDNA or gDNA derived from T cells, B-cell-depleted T cells, or PBMCs.

TCRbeta CDR3 regions were amplified from genomic DNA using the immunoSEQ Assay, a bias-controlled multiplex PCR. From the authors' description of their analysis: The number of nucleated cells in each sample was estimated from the amplification of reference gene primers within the assay. To quantify the absolute abundance of each unique TCRbeta CDR3 rearrangement, sequence reads were collapsed and filtered. Productive Simpson clonality was computed per sample as the square root of Simpson's diversity index over productive rearrangements. The clones in this table, taken by TCRdb from immuneACCESS, are in-frame only. Not every clone is retained; where verified, under half of the shortfall comes from an unresolved V gene, and the cause of the rest is unknown. V and J calls and clone size are given by that table; D and trimming were obtained from the DNA. Across this sample there are some 250,000 clones, with roughly 93% seen only once. The biggest ten clones account for 2% to 2.5% of the sample.

On this clone: It has no known antigen specificity. It has no much larger one-base neighbor in the sample; base qualities were not kept.

In the prospective study, participants were roughly 18 to 89 years old, resided in 20 to 30 geographic areas of the United States, and were enrolled through a virtual design. To assign participants to cohorts, the prospective study relied on clinical history that participants themselves reported in a screening survey and a study questionnaire. Mobile phlebotomists in the prospective study collected whole blood, serum and a nasopharyngeal or oropharyngeal swab from every participant. Participants in the prospective study had the option to provide additional blood draws and questionnaires over a roughly 2-month period. Blood samples from the prospective study were shipped frozen or at room temperature prior to DNA extraction. The CDR3 has 17 amino acids, counting the end cysteine and phenylalanine. Just CDR3 DNA is preserved here, 51 bases in frame from base 1. V is clipped by 9 bases and J by 5 bases, and the sequence between their germline boundaries is 25 bases long. CDR1 LNHDA and CDR2 SQIVND are derived from the germline V gene (reference sequence).

Overall study results and their limits: How much clinical and demographic metadata was included differed by source and by participant, and the metadata was provided uncurated.

Sequencing input: PBMCs or T cells enriched from blood (not recorded which). The receptor's source is a woman between 35 and 50 years old with acute COVID-19. The chain employs TRBV19 and TRBJ2-2; a weak D assignment points to TRBD2 (6 bases agree). The bases are TGTGCCAGCCTCAACCCTCGGGGGACTCACGGTACCGGGGAGCTGTTTTTT. This yields the protein CASLNPRGTHGTGELFF.